These T cell receptor beta chains were read from a single sample in a study of T cell responses to AZD1222 COVID-19 vaccine. Some clones are missing from TCRdb's copy, which holds only in-frame ones; the method was immunoSEQ multiplex PCR. Among more than 100,000 clones listed, more than 90% were seen once. The sample was peripheral blood, taken 28 days after the second AZD1222 dose. The receptor set was obtained from an adult who received the AZD1222 COVID-19 vaccine. The CDR3 runs from the conserved cysteine through the conserved F or W. A D gene is named only where the DNA matches it firmly. Some rows mark clone size as missing; the rest say once, few, many or name a class of expanded clone.

D | size | J | V | CDR3 | DNA
NA | NA | TRBJ2-5 | TRBV5-6 | CASRSPEGPKTQYF | TGTGCCAGCAGATCTCCCGAGGGCCCGAAGACCCAGTACTTC
NA | NA | TRBJ1-1 | TRBV12-5 | CASGLETDTEAFF | TGTGCTAGTGGTTTGGAAACGGACACTGAAGCTTTCTTT
NA | once | TRBJ2-3 | TRBV6-5 | CASSNPGVDTQYF | TGTGCCAGCAGCAACCCTGGGGTAGATACGCAGTATTTT
NA | NA | TRBJ1-4 | TRBV28 | CASSLGQGDEKLFF | TGTGCCAGCAGTTTAGGGCAGGGTGATGAAAAACTGTTTTTT
NA | NA | TRBJ1-2 | TRBV6-5 | CASSPSGQTYGYTF | TGTGCCAGCAGTCCGTCCGGACAGACGTATGGCTACACCTTC
TRBD1 | NA | TRBJ1-1 | TRBV6-5 | CASSSRTGNTEAFF | TGTGCCAGCAGTTCTCGGACAGGTAACACTGAAGCTTTCTTT
TRBD1 | few | TRBJ1-2 | TRBV5-1 | CASSLQGAVGYTF | TGCGCCAGCAGCTTACAGGGGGCTGTTGGCTACACCTTC
NA | NA | TRBJ1-5 | TRBV2 | CASKMGANQPQHF | TGTGCCAGCAAGATGGGGGCTAATCAGCCCCAGCATTTT
TRBD1 | NA | TRBJ1-6 | TRBV6-1 | CASSEWTGPTYNSPLHF | TGTGCCAGCAGTGAATGGACAGGGCCGACCTATAATTCACCCCTCCACTTT
TRBD2 | NA | TRBJ2-7 | TRBV3-1/TRBV3-2 | CASSQVGGTYEQYF | TGTGCCAGCAGCCAAGTGGGGGGGACTTACGAGCAGTACTTC
TRBD1 | NA | TRBJ1-4 | TRBV5-1 | CASSYGTDSTNEKLFF | TGCGCCAGCAGCTACGGGACAGACTCAACTAATGAAAAACTGTTTTTT
NA | NA | TRBJ1-1 | TRBV7-9 | CASSPPTGTNTEAFF | TGTGCCAGCAGCCCACCGACAGGAACGAACACTGAAGCTTTCTTT
NA | NA | TRBJ1-1 | TRBV12-5 | CASGIQNTEAFF | TGTGCTAGTGGAATCCAGAACACTGAAGCTTTCTTT
NA | NA | TRBJ1-6 | TRBV7-2 | CASSLDRSAENSPLHF | TGTGCCAGCAGCCTTGACAGGAGTGCCGAGAATTCACCCCTCCACTTT
NA | NA | TRBJ2-1 | TRBV3-1/TRBV3-2 | CASSQVRVLNEQFF | TGTGCCAGCAGCCAAGTTCGGGTTCTCAATGAGCAGTTCTTC
NA | NA | TRBJ2-3 | TRBV15 | CATSRDVGGDTQYF | TGTGCCACCAGCAGAGATGTGGGGGGAGATACGCAGTATTTT
TRBD2 | NA | TRBJ2-3 | TRBV25-1 | CASSDVAGGPWVIDTQYF | TGTGCCAGCAGTGATGTGGCGGGAGGGCCTTGGGTGATAGATACGCAGTATTTT
NA | NA | TRBJ2-6 | TRBV6-5 | CASKGSGANVLTF | TGTGCCAGTAAGGGCTCTGGGGCCAACGTCCTGACTTTC
NA | NA | TRBJ1-4 | TRBV9 | CASSVDPGNEKLFF | TGTGCCAGCAGCGTAGATCCAGGGAATGAAAAACTGTTTTTT
NA | NA | TRBJ1-1 | TRBV5-1 | CASSLGWDTEAFF | TGCGCCAGCAGCTTGGGATGGGACACTGAAGCTTTCTTT